This entry features one T cell receptor beta chain sequence. Antigen specificity is unknown. Clones were sequenced by immunoSEQ multiplex PCR, and TCRdb holds only the in-frame ones, with some missing. Of about 150,000 clones in the sample, roughly 94% were seen once. These data originate in a study of OX40 agonist ivuxolimab in advanced cancers. For the study at large: Ivuxolimab, an antibody acting as an agonist of OX40 (CD134), was used to treat patients. Patients with hepatocellular carcinoma, melanoma, renal cell or head and neck cancer made up the dose-escalation patients.

Study-wide findings and caveats: At 0.1 to 3.0 mg/kg, clonal expansion of CD4+ and CD8+ blood T cells had occurred by week 6. The antigen specificity of the peripheral T cells (those that were expanded) was not determined.

Germline V CDR1 and CDR2: SGHTA, FQGNSA. V was cut by 0 bases and J by 0 bases, with 6 bases left in between. The CDR3 is 16 amino acids. The material sequenced was CD4+ or CD8+ T cells sorted from blood, taken in a trial of the OX40 agonist ivuxolimab. The origin of this receptor is an adult with an advanced solid tumor such as melanoma, head and neck, liver or kidney cancer. J is TRBJ2-6 and V is TRBV7-2, with D unclear. The chain's CDR3 is CASSLAGSSGANVLTF. The CDR3 coding sequence is TGTGCCAGCAGCTTAGCAGGTTCCTCTGGGGCCAACGTCCTGACTTTC.